The 21 T cell receptor beta chains given below trace back to one sample, sequenced in a study of blood T cell repertoires in COVID-19. Libraries were prepared by immunoSEQ multiplex PCR; TCRdb keeps only in-frame clonotypes and omits some of them. The table has some 410,000 clones, 88% seen once. Material for sequencing was PBMCs or T cells enriched from blood (not recorded which). These receptors were taken from a woman in her 30s with acute COVID-19.

This clone was observed a single time. This sequence joins TRBV6-1 and TRBJ2-2; the D gene is possibly TRBD2 (5 bases). V shed 2 bases and J shed 4 bases, with 17 bases lying between them. Germline V gene data show CDR1 as MNHNS and CDR2 as SASEGT. The CDR3 covers 17 residues. The DNA for the CDR3 is TGTGCCAGCAGTGAAAACCCTGCAGGACGGGGCACCGGGGAGCTGTTTTTT. This gives the protein CASSENPAGRGTGELFF.

This chain joins TRBV6-6 and TRBJ2-2, with TRBD2 as a possible D gene (5 bases). Germline CDR1 is MNHNY and CDR2 is SVGAGI (reference sequence). CDR3 length equals 16 residues. Between the trimmed V and J ends, which lost 0 bases and 1 base, there was a span of 9 bases. The CDR3, as DNA: TGTGCCAGCAGTTACTCTTTAGCGAGGAACACCGGGGAGCTGTTTTTT. Its translation: CASSYSLARNTGELFF.

The genes are TRBV6-5 and TRBJ1-6; 8 nucleotides line up with TRBD1. This CDR3 is 15 amino acids long. Germline loops: CDR1 MNHEY, CDR2 SVGAGI. The ends lost 1 base at V and 8 bases at J; junction bases unmatched: 4. This CDR3 is CASSYLQGADSPLHF. CDR3 sequence (DNA): TGTGCCAGCAGTTACTTGCAGGGGGCTGATTCACCCCTCCACTTT.

This clone has more than one count but fewer than ten. The chain combines TRBV6-1 with TRBJ1-2; possibly TRBD1 for D (5 bases). CDR1 is MNHNS and CDR2 is SASEGT in the germline V gene. This CDR3 spans 15 amino acids. Between the trimmed V and J ends, which lost 1 base and 2 bases, there was a span of 11 bases. CDR3 sequence: CASSEVWQGNYGYTF. For the CDR3, the DNA is TGTGCCAGCAGTGAAGTATGGCAGGGAAACTATGGCTACACCTTC.

This clone was seen more than once but under ten times. The rearrangement joins TRBV5-1 to TRBJ1-2; TRBD1 is a possible D gene (5 bases). CDR3 size: 14 residues. V was clipped by 6 bases and J by 2 bases, with 14 bases between them. Germline V gene lookup returns CDR1 SGHRS and CDR2 YFSETQ. The CDR3 sequence is CASTRGTLNYGYTF. The CDR3 region has the DNA TGCGCCAGCACAAGGGGAACCCTCAACTATGGCTACACCTTC.

V usage is TRBV5-1 and J usage is TRBJ2-1; 10 bases are a match to TRBD2. Germline assignment: CDR1 SGHRS and CDR2 YFSETQ. Trimming took 2 bases from V and 0 from J; bases not matched to a gene: 2. The CDR3 is made up of 16 amino acids. DNA of the CDR3: TGCGCCAGCAGCTTTAGCGGGGGGTTCTCCTACAATGAGCAGTTCTTC. Its protein product is CASSFSGGFSYNEQFF.

This clone was counted only a few times. J is TRBJ1-6 and V is TRBV19, with D uncertain. The CDR3 loop spans 14 amino acids. Per germline, CDR1 LNHDA and CDR2 SQIVND (reference sequence). Trimming pared 3 bases from V and 10 bases from J, leaving 13 bases between. The CDR3 DNA follows: TGTGCCAGTAGTATGGCAGGAGGAGGATCACCCCTCCACTTT. Protein product: CASSMAGGGSPLHF.

The V call is TRBV7-2, the J call TRBJ2-1; tentative D call: TRBD2 (7 bases). The V and J ends lost 7 bases and 4 bases respectively, with 17 bases between them. The CDR3 runs to 15 residues. Germline V gives CDR1 SGHTA, CDR2 FQGNSA. CDR3 protein: CASTRGGQFYNEQFF. As DNA, the CDR3 is TGTGCCAGCACGCGCGGGGGACAATTTTACAATGAGCAGTTCTTC.

J is TRBJ1-1 and V is TRBV6-5; tentative D call: TRBD1 (5 bases). The CDR3 sequence is 15 residues long. V was cut by 4 bases and J by 4 bases, with 16 bases left in between. Germline V gives CDR1 MNHEY, CDR2 SVGAGI. CDR3 sequence reads: CASSFRRAPGTEAFF. CDR3 nucleotide sequence: TGTGCCAGCAGTTTTCGCAGGGCACCTGGCACTGAAGCTTTCTTT.

This clone turned up a few times. The chain has TRBV10-3 and TRBJ2-1; 7 nucleotides align to TRBD2. The germline CDR1 and CDR2 sequences are ENHRY and SYGVKD. After removal of 4 bases from V and 3 bases from J, the junction contained 3 bases not matched to a gene. The CDR3 has 14 residues. In DNA form, the CDR3 reads TGTGCCATCAGTGCCAGCGGGGACTACAATGAGCAGTTCTTC. This gives the protein CAISASGDYNEQFF.

This chain's CDR3 is CASSEALGGTSSYEQYF. The DNA of the CDR3 is TGTGCCAGCAGTGAAGCGCTTGGTGGGACTTCATCCTACGAGCAGTACTTC. The V call is TRBV6-1, the J call TRBJ2-7, with a weak D call TRBD2 (6 bases). V was pared by 0 bases and J by 1 base, with 16 bases between. Germline-derived CDR1 and CDR2 are MNHNS and SASEGT. CDR3 size: 17 residues.

The chain recombines TRBV12-5 with TRBJ2-7, with D perhaps TRBD1 (6 bases). There are 12 residues in the CDR3. Germline V gives CDR1 LGHNT, CDR2 FRNRAP. V gave up 6 bases and J gave up 4 bases, with 10 bases separating them. The chain's CDR3 is CASGGAGYEQYF. For the CDR3, the DNA is TGTGCTAGTGGGGGGGCCGGGTACGAGCAGTACTTC.

The V and J genes are TRBV24-1 and TRBJ1-1; possible D gene TRBD1, 6 bases. The CDR3 sequence is 14 residues long. The ends were cut back, 3 bases at V and 3 bases at J, with 10 bases in the middle. The germline V gene has CDR1 KGHDR and CDR2 SFDVKD. CDR3: CATSDTRGDTEAFF. Written as DNA, the CDR3 is TGTGCCACCAGTGATACCAGGGGTGACACTGAAGCTTTCTTT.

The V gene is TRBV6-1, the J gene TRBJ2-7; D perhaps matches TRBD2 (6 bases). This CDR3 spans 16 amino acids. V dropped 0 bases and J dropped 2 bases, with 14 bases sitting between them. Germline CDR1 and CDR2: MNHNS and SASEGT. The CDR3 DNA sequence: TGTGCCAGCAGTGAAGCGCCCGGGACTGTGACCTACGAGCAGTACTTC. Translated, it gives CASSEAPGTVTYEQYF.

This clone has only one observation. The rearrangement uses TRBV18 and TRBJ2-7; the D is unclear. CDR3 length: 15 residues. In germline, CDR1 is KGHSH, CDR2 LQKENI. V was shortened by 2 bases and J by 0 bases, with 11 bases between the two germline ends. CDR3 loop: CASSPDGSSSYEQYF. For the CDR3, the DNA is TGTGCCAGCTCACCAGACGGGTCGAGCTCCTACGAGCAGTACTTC.

The rearrangement joins TRBV9 to TRBJ2-5; a possible D gene is TRBD1 (5 bases). Germline CDR1 reads SGDLS; CDR2 reads YYNGEE. The CDR3 totals 16 residues. With 4 bases removed from V and 0 bases from J, the gap between germline ends came to 16 bases. CDR3 sequence reads: CASSPGQVLYQETQYF. The DNA for the CDR3 is TGTGCCAGCAGCCCAGGACAAGTATTATACCAAGAGACCCAGTACTTC.

This clone was detected a few times. This sequence joins TRBV6-5 and TRBJ2-7; possible D gene TRBD1, 5 bases. The CDR3 totals 14 residues. The V end was cut by 2 bases, the J end by 2 bases, with 10 bases between. In germline, CDR1 is MNHEY, CDR2 SVGAGI. Written as DNA, the CDR3 is TGTGCCAGCAGTTACATCGGACAAACCTACGAGCAGTACTTC. The encoded protein is CASSYIGQTYEQYF.

The gene calls are TRBV29-1 and TRBJ2-2; 9 nucleotides line up with TRBD1. In germline, CDR1 is SQVTM, CDR2 ANQGSEA. The J segment lost 7 bases and the V segment lost 1 base, leaving 4 bases of the junction unmatched. The CDR3 sequence is 14 residues long. CDR3 residues: CSVEGDRADGELFF. In DNA form, the CDR3 reads TGCAGCGTTGAAGGGGACAGGGCAGACGGGGAGCTGTTTTTT.

The chain links TRBV14 to TRBJ2-1; possible D gene TRBD2, 6 bases. CDR3 size: 16 residues. Germline V gene sequence: CDR1 SGHDN, CDR2 FVKESK. Trimming took off 4 bases at V and 2 bases at J, with 15 bases between the two ends. This chain's CDR3 is CASSLGSGLAYNEQFF. CDR3 nucleotides: TGTGCCAGCAGCCTAGGCTCGGGACTTGCCTACAATGAGCAGTTCTTC.

The rearrangement links TRBV19 to TRBJ1-2; 9 positions agree with TRBD1. Germline lookup yields CDR1 LNHDA and CDR2 SQIVND (reference sequence). This CDR3 region has 16 residues. With V trimmed by 7 bases and J by 1 base, 10 bases remained unmatched. DNA for the CDR3: TGTGCCAGTACCATATACGGGACAGGGATTAACTATGGCTACACCTTC. Translation gives CASTIYGTGINYGYTF.

The chain recombines TRBV6-2 or TRBV6-3 with TRBJ1-5, with 11 bases matching TRBD1. The V gene end was trimmed by 3 bases and the J gene end by 7 bases; junction bases not matched to a gene: 8. Germline CDR1 is MNHEY and CDR2 is SVGEGT. This CDR3 comprises 16 residues. CDR3: CASSYSGQGAGQPQHF. The DNA for the CDR3 is TGTGCCAGCAGTTATTCTGGACAGGGGGCTGGGCAGCCCCAGCATTTT.